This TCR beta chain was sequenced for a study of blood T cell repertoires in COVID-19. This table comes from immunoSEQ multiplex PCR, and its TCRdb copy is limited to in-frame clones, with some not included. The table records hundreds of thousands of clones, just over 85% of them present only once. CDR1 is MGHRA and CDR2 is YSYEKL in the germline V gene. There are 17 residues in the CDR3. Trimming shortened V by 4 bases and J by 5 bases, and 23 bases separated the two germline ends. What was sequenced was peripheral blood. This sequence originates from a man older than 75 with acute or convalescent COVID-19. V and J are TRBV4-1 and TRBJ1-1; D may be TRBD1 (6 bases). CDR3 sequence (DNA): TGCGCCAGCAGCCCAGAGGGGACACAGCCCTTTGGAACTGAAGCTTTCTTT. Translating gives CASSPEGTQPFGTEAFF.